This passage covers 25 T cell receptor beta chains from one sample sequenced in a study of T cell repertoires in cytomegalovirus infection. From the reads, TCRdb called clonotypes with MiXCR, one entry per CDR3 protein. The sample consists of roughly 920,000 distinct CDR3 sequences, about a third of them appearing once. These TCRs' antigens remain unknown. This material consisted of cultured CD8+ T cells from PBMCs, taken from culture after CMV antigen stimulation. Receptor source: a human donor in good health (CMV status not recorded). Some clones in this sample may be carry-over from other donors' samples.

The chain is built from TRBV19 and TRBJ1-1; D gene ambiguous. The length of the CDR3 is 13 residues. The germline V gene encodes CDR1 LNHDA and CDR2 SQIVND (reference sequence). Trimming took off 7 bases at V and 5 bases at J, with 14 bases between the two ends. DNA for the CDR3: TGTGCCAGTAAGCTGGGATTCGGGACTGAAGCTTTCTTT. Translating it yields CASKLGFGTEAFF. The complete variable domain, with remaining parts taken from reference TRBV19 and TRBJ1-1, reads DGGITQSPKYLFRKEGQNVTLSCEQNLNHDAMYWYRQDPGQGLRLIYYSQIVNDFQKGDIAEGYSVSREKKESFPLTVTSAQKNPTAFYLCASKLGFGTEAFFGQGTRLTVV.

The chain employs TRBV5-6 and TRBJ1-3; no firm D call. In germline, CDR1 is SGHDT, CDR2 YYEEEE. The CDR3 spans 16 residues. Trimming took 4 bases from V and 0 from J, leaving 14 bases between them. In DNA, the CDR3 is TGTGCCAGCAGCCCAGCTTACCTCTCCTCTGGAAACACCATATATTTT. Translating gives CASSPAYLSSGNTIYF.

This clonotype was recorded once. The gene calls are TRBV29-1 and TRBJ2-7; 9 bases match TRBD1. V was clipped by 6 bases and J by 2 bases; unmatched bases: 8. The germline V gene encodes CDR1 SQVTM and CDR2 ANQGSEA. The CDR3 is 14 amino acids. CDR3 coding DNA: TGCAGCGTGTACCGGGACAGGGAAACCTACGAGCAGTACTTC. The encoded protein is CSVYRDRETYEQYF.

In its sample, this clonotype was seen many times. The chain has TRBV12-5 and TRBJ1-2, with D hard to call. V was trimmed by 3 bases and J by 4 bases, leaving 9 bases between them. Germline assignment: CDR1 LGHNT and CDR2 FRNRAP. The CDR3 is 13 residues long. The CDR3, as DNA: TGTGCTAGTGGTTTTACGGAGACCTATGGCTACACCTTC. It specifies CASGFTETYGYTF.

The V call is TRBV9, the J call TRBJ1-2; the D gene is possibly TRBD1 (5 bases). Germline loops: CDR1 SGDLS, CDR2 YYNGEE. V lost 0 bases to trimming and J lost 12 bases, with 18 bases between them. The CDR3 is 14 residues long. The chain's CDR3 is CASSVGDRGVGDTF. The CDR3 region has the DNA TGTGCCAGCAGCGTAGGGGACCGGGGGGTCGGTGACACCTTC.

V and J are TRBV7-9 and TRBJ2-1; 7 bases are a match to TRBD1. Germline CDR1 reads SEHNR; CDR2 reads FQNEAQ (reference sequence). Germline trimming cut 5 bases from V and 8 bases from J; bases unmatched to any gene: 15. The CDR3 spans 16 residues. CDR3 sequence: CASSPRQGFHFDEQFF. As DNA, the CDR3 is TGTGCCAGCAGCCCCCGACAGGGCTTTCATTTCGATGAGCAGTTCTTC.

In its sample, this clonotype was seen many times. The chain couples TRBV7-9 to TRBJ1-5, with a weak D call TRBD1 (6 bases). Germline CDR1 SEHNR, CDR2 FQNEAQ (reference sequence). V lost 5 bases and J 7 bases, leaving 18 bases between the germline ends. This CDR3 region has 15 residues. The CDR3 nucleotides are TGTGCCAGCAGCGCATATCAGGGGAGGGACCAGCCCCAGCATTTT. Amino acid sequence: CASSAYQGRDQPQHF.

This clonotype has just one count. This rearrangement joins TRBV7-4 to TRBJ1-2; D gene uncertain. This CDR3 is built from 13 residues. V gave up 2 bases and J gave up 13 bases, with 17 bases separating them. The germline CDR1 and CDR2 sequences are SGHVT and SQSDAQ. For the CDR3, the DNA is TGTGCCAGCAGCTTAATCCCCCCAAGGTCCTCCACCTTC. Its translation: CASSLIPPRSSTF.

The chain links TRBV4-1 to TRBJ1-3; D gene ambiguous. The ends were cut back, 0 bases at V and 0 bases at J, with 6 bases in the middle. Germline V gives CDR1 MGHRA, CDR2 YSYEKL. The CDR3 is made up of 15 amino acids. CDR3 sequence: CASSQERSSGNTIYF. As DNA, the CDR3 is TGCGCCAGCAGCCAAGAACGAAGCTCTGGAAACACCATATATTTT.

V and J are TRBV6-2 or TRBV6-3 and TRBJ2-1; 7 nucleotides match TRBD1. The germline CDR1 and CDR2 sequences are MNHEY and SVGEGT. V shed 5 bases and J 5 bases; nucleotides not matched to a gene: 9. This CDR3 is built from 15 residues. As DNA, the CDR3 is TGTGCCAGCAGTATCTCGGGACAGTTCAACAATGAGCAGTTCTTC. It codes for CASSISGQFNNEQFF.

The chain combines TRBV24-1 with TRBJ2-2, with D possibly matching TRBD1 (5 bases). Looked up from germline, CDR1 is KGHDR and CDR2 is SFDVKD. The CDR3 spans 19 residues. V was trimmed by 5 bases and J by 7 bases, leaving 28 bases between them. CDR3 nucleotides: TGTGCCACCAGTGGTCAAGGGGCAAGCTACACCGAAGGAATCGGGGAGCTGTTTTTT. Translating gives CATSGQGASYTEGIGELFF.

J is TRBJ2-1 and V is TRBV6-5, with a tentative D call TRBD1 (6 bases). The ends were cut back, 5 bases at V and 2 bases at J, with 13 bases in the middle. This CDR3 comprises 15 residues. Germline CDR1 reads MNHEY; CDR2 reads SVGAGI. The CDR3 nucleotides are TGTGCCAGCAGTACGGACAGCCAGCCCTACAATGAGCAGTTCTTC. Its protein product is CASSTDSQPYNEQFF.

The genes are TRBV19 and TRBJ2-7; 8 bases align to TRBD1. V was clipped by 0 bases and J by 3 bases; unmatched bases: 4. CDR1 and CDR2 from the germline V gene are LNHDA and SQIVND (reference sequence). The CDR3 has 15 residues. CDR3 nucleotide sequence: TGTGCCAGTAGTATAGAAGGAACAGGGGGCTACGAGCAGTACTTC. Protein: CASSIEGTGGYEQYF.

This chain uses TRBV3-1 with TRBJ2-2, with a weak D call TRBD2 (7 bases). CDR1 and CDR2 from the germline V gene are LGHDT and YNNKEL (reference sequence). V gave up 4 bases and J gave up 1 base, with 16 bases separating them. This CDR3 region has 17 residues. The chain's CDR3 is CASSPMGGGWNTGELFF. CDR3 DNA sequence: TGTGCCAGCAGCCCCATGGGGGGGGGCTGGAACACCGGGGAGCTGTTTTTT.

The chain couples TRBV4-1 to TRBJ2-2; 13 nucleotides align to TRBD2. Germline CDR1 and CDR2: MGHRA and YSYEKL. CDR3 length equals 17 residues. V was pared by 4 bases and J by 5 bases, with 7 bases of the junction left unmatched. This chain's CDR3 is CASSRTSGGALTGELFF. CDR3 nucleotides: TGCGCCAGCAGCCGAACTAGCGGGGGGGCCTTGACCGGGGAGCTGTTTTTT.

This chain links TRBV19 with TRBJ1-2, with a weak D call TRBD1 (6 bases). V was trimmed by 7 bases and J by 8 bases, leaving 17 bases between them. Looked up from germline, CDR1 is LNHDA and CDR2 is SQIVND (reference sequence). The CDR3 length is 13 residues. The CDR3 bases are TGTGCCAGTACCCTAGGCGGGGGCGAGGGCTACACCTTC. It yields the protein CASTLGGGEGYTF.

In its sample, this clonotype was seen a few times. V usage is TRBV19 and J usage is TRBJ1-2; TRBD1 aligns across 9 bases. The CDR3 has 17 residues. The germline V gene has CDR1 LNHDA and CDR2 SQIVND (reference sequence). V lost 1 base and J lost 5; bases outside the gene matches: 11. DNA for the CDR3: TGTGCCAGTAGTATAGGAGGGACAGGGACCAAAACGTATGGCTACACCTTC. Encoded protein: CASSIGGTGTKTYGYTF.

V usage is TRBV12-3 or TRBV12-4 and J usage is TRBJ2-2; the D gene is possibly TRBD1 (6 bases). Trimming shortened V by 7 bases and J by 2 bases, and 14 bases separated the two germline ends. The length of the CDR3 is 15 residues. DNA for the CDR3: TGTGCCAGCACCTCTCCGGGACATAACACCGGGGAGCTGTTTTTT. This codes for CASTSPGHNTGELFF.

The V call is TRBV9, the J call TRBJ2-5; D may be TRBD2 (6 bases). With 4 bases removed from V and 6 bases from J, the gap between germline ends came to 22 bases. The CDR3 length is 16 residues. Germline V gives CDR1 SGDLS, CDR2 YYNGEE. The CDR3 reads CASSPYGVADEKTQYF. DNA for the CDR3: TGTGCCAGCAGCCCCTACGGAGTAGCGGACGAGAAGACCCAGTACTTC.

This clonotype was counted a few times. The chain is built from TRBV11-3 and TRBJ2-1; D tentatively fits TRBD1 or TRBD2 (5 bases each). CDR1 and CDR2 from the germline V gene are SGHNT and YENEEA. The CDR3 totals 15 residues. Trimming removed 1 base at V and 2 bases at J, with 9 bases between. CDR3 in amino acids: CASSLAGPTYNEQFF. The CDR3 region has the DNA TGTGCCAGCAGCTTAGCGGGGCCAACCTACAATGAGCAGTTCTTC.

This clonotype was seen a few times. The chain has TRBV27 and TRBJ2-7; 7 bases match TRBD1. The CDR3 length is 14 residues. The J segment lost 4 bases and the V segment lost 6 bases, leaving 9 bases of the junction unmatched. Germline V gene data show CDR1 as MNHEY and CDR2 as SMNVEV (reference sequence). The CDR3 loop is CASSFGQVGYEQYV. The CDR3 region has the DNA TGTGCCAGCAGCTTTGGACAGGTTGGGTACGAGCAGTACGTC.

J is TRBJ1-2 and V is TRBV10-3; 8 bases are a match to TRBD1. The CDR3 consists of 16 residues. J gave up 5 bases and V 0 bases, and 8 bases lay outside the gene matches. CDR1 and CDR2 (germline): ENHRY, SYGVKD. The CDR3 nucleotides read TGTGCCATCAGTGAGTCTGGCAGGGGGCTGAGTTATGGCTACACCTTC. It is translated as CAISESGRGLSYGYTF.

This chain connects TRBV5-4 to TRBJ1-1, with D unclear. Trimming removed 5 bases at V and 5 bases at J, with 19 bases between. The CDR3 has 15 amino acids. Germline V lookup: CDR1 SGHNT, CDR2 YYREEE (reference sequence). The CDR3 bases are TGTGCCAGCAGGATAGAAGAGGGTAGGAGAACTGAAGCTTTCTTT. Amino acids: CASRIEEGRRTEAFF.

Only a few counts were recorded for this clonotype. The chain links TRBV14 to TRBJ2-1; D call uncertain. V lost 5 bases and J 4 bases, leaving 9 bases between the germline ends. The CDR3 is made up of 13 amino acids. The germline CDR1 and CDR2 sequences are SGHDN and FVKESK. In DNA form, the CDR3 reads TGTGCCAGCAGCAAAGGGTCATACAATGAGCAGTTCTTC. Translation: CASSKGSYNEQFF.

CDR3 residues: CASSYLNTDYEQYV. DNA for the CDR3: TGTGCCAGCAGTTACCTTAACACCGACTACGAGCAGTACGTC. The rearrangement uses TRBV6-6 and TRBJ2-7; unclear D gene. The germline V and J ends were trimmed by 2 bases and 3 bases, with 11 bases remaining between them. The CDR3 is made up of 14 amino acids. Looked up from germline, CDR1 is MNHNY and CDR2 is SVGAGI (reference sequence).